Sequencing of this T cell receptor beta chain was carried out in a study of technical replicates of blood from a few donors. This CDR3 spans 15 amino acids. CDR1 LNHDA and CDR2 SQIVND come from the germline V gene (reference sequence). The V and J ends lost 5 bases and 4 bases, in that order; junction bases with no gene match: 10. Sequencing used immunoSEQ multiplex PCR; TCRdb keeps in-frame clones, though not all of them. The sample consists of some 83,000 clones, approximately 92% of them appearing once. The clonotype was recovered from a human donor in good health. The material sequenced was T cells isolated from PBMCs. V and J are TRBV19 and TRBJ1-1; 7 nucleotides agree with TRBD1. DNA of the CDR3: TGTGCCAGTAGTCCACCTCAGGGGGGAGGCACTGAAGCTTTCTTT. Amino acids: CASSPPQGGGTEAFF.